Below are 21 T cell receptor beta chains sequenced from a single sample in a study of molecular identifiers for immune sequencing clone quantification. TCRdb processed the PCR reads anew with MiXCR; each CDR3 protein has one entry. Seen here are about 630,000 distinct CDR3 sequences, about 25% observed once, and the top ten hold about 0.78%. Sequencing input: naive CD8+ T cells from blood, with Jurkat cell RNA spiked in. The subset: FACS-sorted CD8+CD4-CCR7+CD45RA+ naive T cells. These receptor sequences come from a human donor in good health. Some libraries in this study had Jurkat cell RNA spiked in.

This clonotype was picked up many times. The chain has TRBV5-4 and TRBJ1-5; D perhaps matches TRBD1 (5 bases). This CDR3 spans 15 amino acids. V was clipped by 0 bases and J by 1 base, with 8 bases between them. CDR1 and CDR2 (germline): SGHNT, YYREEE (reference sequence). The CDR3 region is CASSLGTGSNQPQHF. For the CDR3, the DNA is TGTGCCAGCAGCTTGGGAACAGGAAGCAATCAGCCCCAGCATTTT.

The gene calls are TRBV4-3 and TRBJ2-2; D ambiguous. Trimming stripped 1 base from V and 3 bases from J, with 6 bases between. Germline-derived CDR1 and CDR2 are LGHNA and YSLEER. The CDR3 extends over 14 amino acids. CDR3 sequence (DNA): TGCGCCAGCAGCCAAGGTCAGCACACCGGGGAGCTGTTTTTT. Its protein is CASSQGQHTGELFF.

The table lists this clonotype with many counts. J is TRBJ2-7 and V is TRBV6-1; 13 bases map to TRBD2. Trimming at V came to 6 bases and at J to 4 bases, leaving 15 bases not matched to a gene. From germline, CDR1 is MNHNS and CDR2 SASEGT. The CDR3 loop spans 18 amino acids. The CDR3 spells CASRIRTSGSTPGYEQYF. CDR3 nucleotides: TGTGCCAGCAGGATCAGGACTAGCGGGAGTACCCCTGGGTACGAGCAGTACTTC.

The chain couples TRBV5-6 to TRBJ2-7; no firm D call. The V gene's germline CDR1 is SGHDT and CDR2 YYEEEE. With 5 bases removed from V and 2 bases from J, the gap between germline ends came to 17 bases. This CDR3 region has 15 residues. CDR3 nucleotide sequence: TGTGCCAGCAGGGTCGTAGAAACACCGGCCTACGAGCAGTACTTC. This encodes CASRVVETPAYEQYF. The variable domain in full, completed from reference TRBV5-6 and TRBJ2-7, reads DAGVTQSPTHLIKTRGQQVTLRCSPKSGHDTVSWYQQALGQGPQFIFQYYEEEERQRGNFPDRFSGHQFPNYSSELNVNALLLGDSALYLCASRVVETPAYEQYFGPGTRLTVT.

The chain uses TRBV2 and TRBJ2-5, with D maybe TRBD1 (6 bases). Germline V lookup: CDR1 SNHLY, CDR2 FYNNEI. The CDR3 contains 14 residues. Trimming removed 1 base at V and 13 bases at J, with 19 bases between. The CDR3 protein is CASSEGGPGKPPYF. In nucleotides, the CDR3 is TGTGCCAGCAGTGAAGGGGGGCCAGGGAAGCCCCCGTACTTC.

Notes on this clonotype: One junction end disagrees with the germline gene, perhaps due to a read error. The chain links TRBV3-1 to TRBJ2-5; D is perhaps TRBD1 (6 bases). Germline CDR1 is LGHDT and CDR2 is YNNKEL (reference sequence). The CDR3 contains 14 residues. The CDR3 sequence is CASSSTGTQETHYF. The CDR3 bases are TGTGCCAGCAGCTCAACAGGGACCCAAGAGACCCACTACTTC.

This clonotype was detected only a few times. The chain carries TRBV7-9 and TRBJ1-2; TRBD1 is a possible D gene (6 bases). Germline V gene data show CDR1 as SEHNR and CDR2 as FQNEAQ (reference sequence). CDR3 length equals 12 residues. V was clipped by 11 bases and J by 8 bases, with 18 bases between them. In nucleotides, the CDR3 is TGTGCCGCCACGGAGGGGGTTAGCGGCTACACCTTC. It codes for CAATEGVSGYTF.

This clonotype was seen repeatedly, ten times or more. The chain uses TRBV7-2 and TRBJ1-1, with D possibly TRBD1 on 5 matching bases. The ends were cut back, 2 bases at V and 2 bases at J, with 12 bases in the middle. CDR1 and CDR2 (germline): SGHTA, FQGNSA. CDR3 size: 15 residues. CDR3 nucleotide sequence: TGTGCCAGCAGCTTACATGCGACAGCCAACACTGAAGCTTTCTTT. This codes for CASSLHATANTEAFF. Full variable domain (remainder filled in from reference TRBV7-2 and TRBJ1-1): GAGVSQSPSNKVTEKGKDVELRCDPISGHTALYWYRQSLGQGLEFLIYFQGNSAPDKSGLPSDRFSAERTGGSVSTLTIQRTQQEDSAVYLCASSLHATANTEAFFGQGTRLTVV.

This rearrangement joins TRBV19 to TRBJ1-6; 10 bases are a match to TRBD1. There are 20 residues in the CDR3. The V segment lost 10 bases and the J segment 0 bases; nucleotides outside the gene matches: 18. Germline V gives CDR1 LNHDA, CDR2 SQIVND (reference sequence). CDR3 in amino acids: CATSLVLPGQGSSYNSPLHF. The CDR3 region has the DNA TGTGCCACTTCCCTCGTCCTGCCGGGACAGGGGAGCTCCTATAATTCACCCCTCCACTTT. The whole variable domain, filled in from reference TRBV19 and TRBJ1-6, reads DGGITQSPKYLFRKEGQNVTLSCEQNLNHDAMYWYRQDPGQGLRLIYYSQIVNDFQKGDIAEGYSVSREKKESFPLTVTSAQKNPTAFYLCATSLVLPGQGSSYNSPLHFGNGTRLTVT.

In regard to this clonotype: This may stem from a read error, because a much larger clone lies one nucleotide away. This CDR3 is missing its conserved last phenylalanine or tryptophan, likely due to a read error. The rearrangement links TRBV12-3 or TRBV12-4 to TRBJ2-5, with D hard to call. Trimming removed 4 bases at V and 1 base at J, with 7 bases between. The CDR3 has 13 amino acids. CDR3 amino acids: CASSYIFQETQYS. As DNA, the CDR3 is TGTGCCAGCAGTTACATTTTCCAAGAGACCCAGTACTCC.

As regards this clonotype: A much larger clone differs from this one at a single base, so this may be a read error. The chain recombines TRBV7-2 with TRBJ2-7; D remains unclear. Germline V gives CDR1 SGHTA, CDR2 FQGNSA. The CDR3 runs to 14 residues. The CDR3 DNA sequence: TGTGCCAGCAGCATCGGGTACCCCCCCTACCAGCAGTACTTC. As protein: CASSIGYPPYQQYF.

This clonotype was seen once. The rearrangement links TRBV11-3 to TRBJ1-1; D unresolved. V dropped 5 bases and J dropped 2 bases, with 6 bases sitting between them. Germline CDR1 SGHNT, CDR2 YENEEA. This CDR3 has 12 amino acids. The chain's CDR3 is CASSHYNTEAFF. CDR3 DNA sequence: TGTGCCAGCAGCCATTATAACACTGAAGCTTTCTTT.

This clonotype was recorded at least ten times. This chain connects TRBV7-9 to TRBJ2-7, with 7 bases matching TRBD2. Trimming cost V 0 bases and J 5 bases; bases outside gene matches: 7. Germline lookup yields CDR1 SEHNR and CDR2 FQNEAQ (reference sequence). CDR3 length equals 15 residues. As DNA, the CDR3 is TGTGCCAGCAGCTTAGCGGCGGGAGAGGTCCACGAGCAGTACTTC. Translating gives CASSLAAGEVHEQYF.

The CDR3 sequence: CASSGSFGDYGYTF. DNA for the CDR3: TGTGCCAGTAGTGGGTCGTTCGGTGACTATGGCTACACCTTC. The chain recombines TRBV19 with TRBJ1-2; D call uncertain. The ends were cut back, 5 bases at V and 3 bases at J, with 13 bases in the middle. CDR1 is LNHDA and CDR2 is SQIVND in the germline V gene (reference sequence). The CDR3 spans 14 residues.

There are many counts of this clonotype. CDR3 in amino acids: CASSQARTDTQYF. The DNA for the CDR3 is TGTGCCAGCAGCCAAGCCCGGACAGATACGCAGTATTTT. The chain joins TRBV14 to TRBJ2-3; D gene unclear. Germline CDR1 reads SGHDN; CDR2 reads FVKESK. The V end was cut by 1 base, the J end by 3 bases, with 5 bases between. The CDR3 length is 13 residues.

This clonotype was counted at least ten times. The V call is TRBV4-3, the J call TRBJ2-7; D remains ambiguous. Trimming pared 0 bases from V and 0 bases from J, leaving 15 bases between. The CDR3 sequence is 17 residues long. Germline V gene data show CDR1 as LGHNA and CDR2 as YSLEER. The CDR3 loop reads CASSQDSRSPSSYEQYF. The CDR3 region has the DNA TGCGCCAGCAGCCAAGATAGCAGGAGTCCTAGCTCCTACGAGCAGTACTTC.

This clonotype was recorded at least ten times. The V gene is TRBV7-3, the J gene TRBJ1-1, with D uncertain. Germline V gene lookup returns CDR1 SGHTA and CDR2 FQGTGA. This CDR3 region has 13 residues. V lost 2 bases and J 5 bases, leaving 9 bases between the germline ends. The CDR3 region has the DNA TGTGCCAGCAGCTTAGATTGGGGAACTGAAGCTTTCTTT. It translates to CASSLDWGTEAFF. Complete variable domain (other parts from reference TRBV7-3 and TRBJ1-1): GAGVSQTPSNKVTEKGKYVELRCDPISGHTALYWYRQSLGQGPEFLIYFQGTGAADDSGLPNDRFFAVRPEGSVSTLKIQRTERGDSAVYLCASSLDWGTEAFFGQGTRLTVV.

This clonotype was found a few times. The chain has TRBV19 and TRBJ2-7; 8 positions match TRBD2. The CDR3 spans 11 residues. The V gene's germline CDR1 is LNHDA and CDR2 SQIVND (reference sequence). After removal of 10 bases from V and 5 bases from J, the junction contained 4 bases not matched to a gene. The CDR3 region has the DNA TGTGCCACCGGGGGGGGCGACGAGCAGTACTTC. Its protein is CATGGGDEQYF.

This clonotype was detected many times. The CDR3 bases are TGTGCCAGCAGCCAACTCGGGACACCGAACACCGGGGAGCTGTTTTTT. It codes for CASSQLGTPNTGELFF. This chain joins TRBV3-1 and TRBJ2-2; D is perhaps TRBD1 (6 bases). Deletions cut 2 bases from V and 0 bases from J, with 10 bases between. Germline V gene lookup returns CDR1 LGHDT and CDR2 YNNKEL (reference sequence). This CDR3 comprises 16 residues. Variable domain in full (rest from reference TRBV3-1 and TRBJ2-2): DTAVSQTPKYLVTQMGNDKSIKCEQNLGHDTMYWYKQDSKKFLKIMFSYNNKELIINETVPNRFSPKSPDKAHLNLHINSLELGDSAVYFCASSQLGTPNTGELFFGEGSRLTVL.

This clonotype occurred many times. The V call is TRBV28, the J call TRBJ1-6; 10 bases line up with TRBD1. CDR3 length equals 15 residues. Germline assignment: CDR1 MDHEN and CDR2 SYDVKM. V was clipped by 6 bases and J by 12 bases; unmatched bases: 11. The CDR3 coding sequence is TGTGCCAGCAGATACACCGGGACAGGGGTACGACCCCTCCACTTT. Translated, it gives CASRYTGTGVRPLHF.

This clonotype was found a few times. The V and J genes are TRBV19 and TRBJ2-2; unclear D gene. This CDR3 contains 11 residues. V lost 10 bases and J 3 bases, leaving 6 bases between the germline ends. CDR1 is LNHDA, CDR2 SQIVND, per germline (reference sequence). CDR3 DNA: TGTGCCACCTTCGACACCGGGGAGCTGTTTTTT. It is translated as CATFDTGELFF.